Listed below are T cell receptor beta chains from one sample, sequenced in a study of CD8+CD57+ T cells in acquired aplastic anemia. TCRdb redid the calling of the reads with MiXCR, one entry per CDR3 protein. The sample includes some 42,000 distinct CDR3 sequences, approximately 67% of them seen just once. Specimen: sorted CD4+, CD8+, or CD8+CD57+ T cells (not recorded which) from PBMCs. All receptors derive from a human donor in good health, serving as a control. Both conserved end residues are part of each CDR3. D genes are given only for firm matches. Rows give clone size only sometimes, using once, few, many, or a class for an expanded clone.

d_call: TRBD1; v_call: TRBV19; clone_size: NA; j_call: TRBJ1-2; cdr3_aa: CASRPGGFGYGYTF; cdr3_nt: TGTGCCAGTAGACCAGGGGGCTTCGGCTATGGCTACACCTTC
d_call: NA; v_call: TRBV6-2/TRBV6-3; clone_size: many; j_call: TRBJ2-3; cdr3_aa: CASSYFPGGGAPDTQYF; cdr3_nt: TGTGCCAGCAGTTACTTCCCTGGTGGGGGGGCCCCAGATACGCAGTATTTT
d_call: TRBD1; v_call: TRBV15; clone_size: few; j_call: TRBJ2-1; cdr3_aa: CATSTFGTGNNEQFF; cdr3_nt: TGTGCCACCAGCACGTTCGGGACAGGGAACAATGAGCAGTTCTTC
d_call: NA; v_call: TRBV2; clone_size: NA; j_call: TRBJ1-1; cdr3_aa: CASSENWGMNTEAFF; cdr3_nt: TGTGCCAGCAGTGAGAATTGGGGAATGAACACTGAAGCTTTCTTT
d_call: TRBD2; v_call: TRBV15; clone_size: NA; j_call: TRBJ2-3; cdr3_aa: CATSRTAGGPSSDTQYF; cdr3_nt: TGTGCCACCAGCCGAACCGCGGGGGGGCCATCATCAGATACGCAGTATTTT
d_call: NA; v_call: TRBV15; clone_size: many; j_call: TRBJ1-2; cdr3_aa: CATSRDLSTYYGYTF; cdr3_nt: TGTGCCACCAGCAGAGATCTAAGCACTTACTATGGCTACACCTTC
d_call: NA; v_call: TRBV9; clone_size: NA; j_call: TRBJ2-7; cdr3_aa: CASSDEGSVEQYF; cdr3_nt: TGTGCCAGCAGTGATGAGGGGAGCGTCGAGCAGTACTTC
d_call: NA; v_call: TRBV7-6; clone_size: NA; j_call: TRBJ2-7; cdr3_aa: CASSLADGYEQYF; cdr3_nt: TGTGCCAGCAGCTTAGCTGACGGCTACGAGCAGTACTTC
d_call: TRBD2; v_call: TRBV2; clone_size: NA; j_call: TRBJ2-1; cdr3_aa: CASRVAGPKFF; cdr3_nt: TGTGCCAGCAGGGTAGCGGGACCGAAGTTCTTC
d_call: NA; v_call: TRBV9; clone_size: many; j_call: TRBJ2-7; cdr3_aa: CASSVAPDSYEQYF; cdr3_nt: TGTGCCAGCAGCGTAGCGCCAGACTCCTACGAGCAGTACTTC
d_call: TRBD2; v_call: TRBV5-1; clone_size: NA; j_call: TRBJ2-7; cdr3_aa: CASSPGLAGVGGDEQYF; cdr3_nt: TGCGCCAGCAGCCCGGGACTAGCGGGAGTCGGCGGAGACGAGCAGTACTTC
d_call: NA; v_call: TRBV7-9; clone_size: NA; j_call: TRBJ1-1; cdr3_aa: CASSPGHRNTEAFF; cdr3_nt: TGTGCCAGCAGCCCGGGACATAGGAACACTGAAGCTTTCTTT
d_call: TRBD1; v_call: TRBV11-2; clone_size: many; j_call: TRBJ2-5; cdr3_aa: CASSWPWDSQGTQYF; cdr3_nt: TGTGCCAGCAGCTGGCCTTGGGACAGCCAGGGGACCCAGTACTTC
d_call: TRBD1; v_call: TRBV4-1; clone_size: NA; j_call: TRBJ2-7; cdr3_aa: CASSQERTGSYEQYF; cdr3_nt: TGCGCCAGCAGCCAAGAGAGGACAGGGTCCTACGAGCAGTACTTC
d_call: NA; v_call: TRBV29-1; clone_size: NA; j_call: TRBJ1-2; cdr3_aa: CSAEDTGYTF; cdr3_nt: TGCAGTGCAGAGGACACCGGCTACACCTTC
d_call: NA; v_call: TRBV29-1; clone_size: NA; j_call: TRBJ2-3; cdr3_aa: CSGGPDSAADTQYF; cdr3_nt: TGCAGCGGGGGACCGGACAGTGCCGCAGATACGCAGTATTTT
d_call: NA; v_call: TRBV2; clone_size: NA; j_call: TRBJ2-7; cdr3_aa: CASSEGPPVLNYEQYF; cdr3_nt: TGTGCCAGCAGTGAGGGACCACCCGTCCTTAACTACGAGCAGTACTTC
d_call: NA; v_call: TRBV7-3; clone_size: NA; j_call: TRBJ1-2; cdr3_aa: CASSRQAYGYTF; cdr3_nt: TGTGCCAGTAGTCGACAGGCCTATGGCTACACCTTC
d_call: NA; v_call: TRBV6-5; clone_size: few; j_call: TRBJ1-1; cdr3_aa: CASSYRTEAENTEAFF; cdr3_nt: TGTGCCAGCAGTTATCGGACAGAAGCGGAGAACACTGAAGCCTTCTTT
d_call: NA; v_call: TRBV25-1; clone_size: NA; j_call: TRBJ2-1; cdr3_aa: CASSRTAPYNEQFF; cdr3_nt: TGTGCCAGCTCCAGGACGGCTCCTTACAATGAGCAGTTCTTC
d_call: TRBD1; v_call: TRBV4-3; clone_size: many; j_call: TRBJ2-7; cdr3_aa: CASSVHRGSYEQYF; cdr3_nt: TGCGCCAGCAGCGTCCACAGGGGCTCCTACGAGCAGTACTTC
d_call: TRBD2; v_call: TRBV4-2; clone_size: NA; j_call: TRBJ2-1; cdr3_aa: CASSQDGLGNEQFF; cdr3_nt: TGTGCCAGCAGCCAAGATGGACTAGGGAATGAGCAGTTCTTC
d_call: NA; v_call: TRBV29-1; clone_size: NA; j_call: TRBJ1-2; cdr3_aa: CSVGDGDYGYTF; cdr3_nt: TGCAGCGTGGGAGACGGAGACTATGGCTACACCTTC
d_call: NA; v_call: TRBV19; clone_size: NA; j_call: TRBJ2-4; cdr3_aa: CASSIVVAKNIQYF; cdr3_nt: TGTGCCAGTAGTATTGTAGTAGCCAAAAACATTCAGTACTTC
d_call: TRBD1; v_call: TRBV9; clone_size: NA; j_call: TRBJ2-5; cdr3_aa: CASSGGQGQETQYF; cdr3_nt: TGTGCCAGCAGCGGGGGACAGGGACAAGAGACCCAGTACTTC
d_call: TRBD1; v_call: TRBV25-1; clone_size: NA; j_call: TRBJ2-5; cdr3_aa: CASSEATGDNQETQYF; cdr3_nt: TGTGCCAGCAGTGAGGCTACAGGGGACAACCAAGAGACCCAGTACTTC
d_call: NA; v_call: TRBV19; clone_size: many; j_call: TRBJ1-1; cdr3_aa: CASSIGSGITEALF; cdr3_nt: TGTGCCAGTAGTATAGGTTCAGGGATCACTGAAGCTCTCTTT
d_call: NA; v_call: TRBV15; clone_size: NA; j_call: TRBJ2-7; cdr3_aa: CATSSLDISSYEQYF; cdr3_nt: TGTGCCACCAGCAGCTTGGACATCAGCTCCTACGAGCAGTACTTC
d_call: NA; v_call: TRBV2; clone_size: few; j_call: TRBJ1-6; cdr3_aa: CASTPDERSPLHF; cdr3_nt: TGTGCCAGCACTCCGGACGAGAGGTCACCCCTCCACTTT
d_call: TRBD2; v_call: TRBV4-2; clone_size: NA; j_call: TRBJ2-3; cdr3_aa: CASSQRPGLVVDTQYF; cdr3_nt: TGTGCCAGCAGCCAAAGACCGGGACTAGTAGTGGATACGCAGTATTTT
d_call: NA; v_call: TRBV7-9; clone_size: once; j_call: TRBJ1-5; cdr3_aa: CASKDPFGPQHF; cdr3_nt: TGTGCCAGCAAGGATCCCTTCGGGCCCCAGCATTTT
d_call: NA; v_call: TRBV10-3; clone_size: NA; j_call: TRBJ1-2; cdr3_aa: CAISEASYGYTF; cdr3_nt: TGTGCCATCAGTGAGGCCTCCTATGGCTACACCTTC
d_call: NA; v_call: TRBV11-3; clone_size: NA; j_call: TRBJ1-6; cdr3_aa: CASNGGGGSPLHF; cdr3_nt: TGTGCCAGCAACGGGGGTGGAGGATCACCCCTCCACTTT
d_call: TRBD1; v_call: TRBV19; clone_size: NA; j_call: TRBJ2-5; cdr3_aa: CASSRWDRGHQETQYF; cdr3_nt: TGTGCCAGTAGTAGGTGGGACAGGGGGCACCAAGAGACCCAGTACTTC
d_call: NA; v_call: TRBV11-1; clone_size: once; j_call: TRBJ2-5; cdr3_aa: CASSLVWEETQYF; cdr3_nt: TGTGCCAGCAGCTTAGTCTGGGAAGAGACCCAGTACTTC
d_call: NA; v_call: TRBV28; clone_size: NA; j_call: TRBJ1-3; cdr3_aa: CASSLGGAGGNTIYF; cdr3_nt: TGTGCCAGCAGTTTAGGGGGGGCCGGCGGAAACACCATATATTTT
d_call: TRBD2; v_call: TRBV11-2; clone_size: many; j_call: TRBJ2-1; cdr3_aa: CASSTIPWTSRGVRFF; cdr3_nt: TGTGCCAGCAGCACCATACCTTGGACTAGTAGGGGCGTTCGGTTCTTC
d_call: TRBD1; v_call: TRBV19; clone_size: once; j_call: TRBJ2-7; cdr3_aa: CASAPGQGAGEQYF; cdr3_nt: TGTGCCAGTGCCCCCGGACAGGGGGCTGGTGAGCAGTACTTC
d_call: NA; v_call: TRBV19; clone_size: once; j_call: TRBJ1-5; cdr3_aa: CASSIGQFSNQPQHF; cdr3_nt: TGTGCCAGTAGTATCGGACAGTTTTCCAATCAGCCCCAGCATTTT
d_call: TRBD1; v_call: TRBV7-2; clone_size: many; j_call: TRBJ1-2; cdr3_aa: CASSPQTGAVDGYTF; cdr3_nt: TGTGCCAGCAGCCCCCAGACAGGGGCAGTGGATGGCTACACCTTC
d_call: NA; v_call: TRBV7-2; clone_size: NA; j_call: TRBJ2-5; cdr3_aa: CASRRQETQYF; cdr3_nt: TGTGCCAGCAGAAGACAAGAGACCCAGTACTTC
d_call: TRBD1; v_call: TRBV10-3; clone_size: few; j_call: TRBJ1-1; cdr3_aa: CAISAGTGGLEGTEAFF; cdr3_nt: TGTGCCATCAGTGCAGGGACAGGGGGCTTGGAGGGTACTGAAGCTTTCTTT
d_call: TRBD2; v_call: TRBV7-2; clone_size: NA; j_call: TRBJ2-5; cdr3_aa: CASSLVLAGRGTQYF; cdr3_nt: TGTGCCAGCAGCTTAGTCCTAGCGGGGCGGGGTACGCAGTACTTC
d_call: TRBD1; v_call: TRBV19; clone_size: NA; j_call: TRBJ2-7; cdr3_aa: CASHPRTGSEQYF; cdr3_nt: TGTGCCAGCCACCCTCGGACAGGGTCCGAGCAGTACTTC
d_call: TRBD1; v_call: TRBV25-1; clone_size: NA; j_call: TRBJ1-2; cdr3_aa: CASSAPGTDANYGYTF; cdr3_nt: TGTGCCAGCAGTGCCCCTGGGACAGACGCTAACTATGGCTACACCTTC
d_call: NA; v_call: TRBV10-1; clone_size: NA; j_call: TRBJ2-2; cdr3_aa: CASSDRTSGELLF; cdr3_nt: TGCGCCAGCAGTGACAGGACCTCCGGGGAGCTGCTTTTT
d_call: TRBD1; v_call: TRBV29-1; clone_size: NA; j_call: TRBJ1-1; cdr3_aa: CSDPTGATEAFF; cdr3_nt: TGCAGCGACCCTACAGGGGCAACTGAAGCTTTCTTT
d_call: TRBD1; v_call: TRBV15; clone_size: NA; j_call: TRBJ1-1; cdr3_aa: CPTSRGLGGNTEAFF; cdr3_nt: TGTCCCACCAGCAGGGGGTTAGGCGGGAACACCGAAGCTTTCTTT
d_call: NA; v_call: TRBV20-1; clone_size: NA; j_call: TRBJ2-7; cdr3_aa: CSARDSAYEQYF; cdr3_nt: TGCAGTGCTAGAGACAGTGCCTACGAGCAGTACTTC
d_call: NA; v_call: TRBV4-1; clone_size: many; j_call: TRBJ1-2; cdr3_aa: CASSQGATDLYGYTF; cdr3_nt: TGCGCCAGCAGCCAAGGGGCGACAGACCTCTATGGCTACACCTTC
d_call: TRBD1; v_call: TRBV12-3/TRBV12-4; clone_size: NA; j_call: TRBJ2-3; cdr3_aa: CASSRQGPSLGGGVYTQYF; cdr3_nt: TGTGCCAGCAGTCGACAGGGCCCTAGTCTAGGTGGTGGGGTTTATACGCAGTATTTT